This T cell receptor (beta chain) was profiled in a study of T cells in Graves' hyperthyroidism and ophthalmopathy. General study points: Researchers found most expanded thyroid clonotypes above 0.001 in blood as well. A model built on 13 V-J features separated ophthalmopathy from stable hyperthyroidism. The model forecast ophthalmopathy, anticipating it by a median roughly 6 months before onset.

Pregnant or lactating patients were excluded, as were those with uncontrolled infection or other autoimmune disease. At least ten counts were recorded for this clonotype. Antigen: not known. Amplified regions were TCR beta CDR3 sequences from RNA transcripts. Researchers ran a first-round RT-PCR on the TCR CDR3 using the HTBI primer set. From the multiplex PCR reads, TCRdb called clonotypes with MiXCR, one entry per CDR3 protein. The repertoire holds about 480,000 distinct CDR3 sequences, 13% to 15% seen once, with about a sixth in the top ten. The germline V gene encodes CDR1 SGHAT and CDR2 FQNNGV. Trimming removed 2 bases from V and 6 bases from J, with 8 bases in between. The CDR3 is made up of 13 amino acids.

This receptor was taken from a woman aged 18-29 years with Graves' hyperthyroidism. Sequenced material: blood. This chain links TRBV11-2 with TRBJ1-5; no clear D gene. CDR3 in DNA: TGTGCCAGCAGCTTAAAAGTCTCTCAGCCCCAGCATTTT. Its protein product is CASSLKVSQPQHF.